The 27 T cell receptor beta chains in this list originate from one sample, sequenced in a study of cytomegalovirus exposure and HLA in healthy donors. Only in-frame clones appear in the TCRdb table, and some are missing; sequencing was by immunoSEQ multiplex PCR. Among about 170,000 clones listed, approximately 87% were seen once. Sequenced: PBMCs. The receptors stem from a woman in her thirties in good health and CMV-seronegative.

The sample holds one count of this clone. This chain connects TRBV15 to TRBJ2-7; TRBD1 matches 9 bases. The CDR3 is made up of 13 amino acids. The trim removed 6 bases at V and 6 bases at J, leaving 6 bases unmatched. Germline CDR1 is LNHNV and CDR2 is YYDKDF (reference sequence). The CDR3 sequence is CATRDRGTSEQYF. CDR3 nucleotide sequence: TGTGCCACCAGGGACAGGGGAACTTCCGAGCAGTACTTC.

The chain couples TRBV2 to TRBJ1-1, with D unclear. The CDR3 sequence is 11 residues long. Germline V gives CDR1 SNHLY, CDR2 FYNNEI. The V and J ends lost 5 bases and 3 bases respectively, with 4 bases between them. The DNA for the CDR3 is TGTGCCAGCAGTCGGGACACTGAAGCTTTCTTT. Amino acid sequence: CASSRDTEAFF.

This chain uses TRBV13 with TRBJ2-2; the match to TRBD2 covers 13 bases. The CDR3 consists of 15 residues. Per the germline V gene, CDR1 is PRHDT and CDR2 is FYEKMQ (reference sequence). The V and J ends lost 5 bases and 5 bases, in that order; junction bases with no gene match: 2. CDR3 coding DNA: TGTGCCAGCAGCCGGGGACTAGCGGGGACCGGGGAGCTGTTTTTT. Amino acids: CASSRGLAGTGELFF.

The rearrangement joins TRBV27 to TRBJ2-4, with D possibly matching TRBD2 (6 bases). The CDR3 runs to 13 residues. V was shortened by 6 bases and J by 10 bases, with 16 bases between the two germline ends. Germline V gene data show CDR1 as MNHEY and CDR2 as SMNVEV (reference sequence). The CDR3: CASRLGEVGIQYF. The CDR3 nucleotides are TGTGCCAGCAGGCTAGGGGAGGTCGGGATTCAGTACTTC.

The rearrangement uses TRBV2 and TRBJ1-1, with TRBD1 as a possible D gene (6 bases). CDR3 length equals 13 residues. Germline V CDR1 and CDR2: SNHLY, FYNNEI. Between the trimmed V and J ends, which lost 7 bases and 1 base, there was a span of 10 bases. In nucleotides, the CDR3 is TGTGCCAGCAAGCGGGACACGAACACTGAAGCTTTCTTT. It specifies CASKRDTNTEAFF.

This clone has only a few counts. The chain carries TRBV19 and TRBJ1-2; D perhaps matches TRBD1 (6 bases). V lost 4 bases, J lost 4 bases, and 13 bases lay in between. CDR3 length: 14 amino acids. In germline, CDR1 is LNHDA, CDR2 SQIVND (reference sequence). The chain's CDR3 is CASSTPGDTYGYTF. CDR3 DNA: TGTGCCAGTAGTACCCCAGGGGATACCTATGGCTACACCTTC.

The chain employs TRBV4-1 and TRBJ2-6, with a weak D call TRBD2 (5 bases). Trimming removed 0 bases at V and 0 bases at J, with 12 bases between. CDR1 and CDR2 (germline): MGHRA, YSYEKL. The CDR3 spans 18 residues. The CDR3 nucleotides are TGCGCCAGCAGCCAAGAGTCGACGGGGAGCTCTGGGGCCAACGTCCTGACTTTC. Protein: CASSQESTGSSGANVLTF.

This clone appeared a few times. V and J are TRBV6-5 and TRBJ1-2; TRBD1 aligns across 9 bases. Germline values: CDR1 MNHEY, CDR2 SVGAGI. V was pared by 2 bases and J by 7 bases, with 8 bases of the junction left unmatched. CDR3 size: 15 residues. The CDR3 spells CASSYPTGGLGGYTF. CDR3 DNA sequence: TGTGCCAGCAGTTACCCGACAGGGGGTCTAGGTGGCTACACCTTC.

The count of this clone is one. The chain has TRBV5-4 and TRBJ1-4, with a weak D call TRBD1 (5 bases). The V end was cut by 1 base, the J end by 7 bases, with 11 bases between. Germline CDR1 is SGHNT and CDR2 is YYREEE (reference sequence). The CDR3 extends over 14 amino acids. The CDR3 DNA reads as TGTGCCAGCAGCTTGAGGGGCCGTCCTGAAAAACTGTTTTTT. Translation: CASSLRGRPEKLFF.

The chain is built from TRBV6-1 and TRBJ2-6; 7 bases align to TRBD1. V gave up 4 bases and J gave up 4 bases; unmatched junction bases: 7. The germline V gene encodes CDR1 MNHNS and CDR2 SASEGT. CDR3 length: 16 residues. The CDR3 DNA follows: TGTGCCAGCAGTGCCGACAGGGATTTGGGGGCCAACGTCCTGACTTTC. Its translation: CASSADRDLGANVLTF.

This chain connects TRBV9 to TRBJ2-1; TRBD2 is a possible D gene (6 bases). Germline V lookup: CDR1 SGDLS, CDR2 YYNGEE. Deletions cut 0 bases from V and 6 bases from J, with 13 bases between. The CDR3 sequence is 15 residues long. Here the CDR3 DNA reads TGTGCCAGCAGCGTAGTAGGGGCCGGGGGCAATGAGCAGTTCTTC. Its translation: CASSVVGAGGNEQFF.

Comments on this clone: A read error may produce the germline difference seen at one junction end. V is TRBV7-7 and J is TRBJ2-1; a possible D gene is TRBD2 (6 bases). CDR3 size: 14 residues. The germline gives CDR1 SSHAT, CDR2 FNYEAQ (reference sequence). The chain's CDR3 is CASSLGGLYNEQFF. DNA of the CDR3: TGTGCTAGCAGCTTAGGTGGACTATACAATGAGCAGTTCTTC. The complete variable domain, with remaining parts taken from reference TRBV7-7 and TRBJ2-1, reads GAGVSQSPRYKVTKRGQDVTLRCDPISSHATLYWYQQALGQGPEFLTYFNYEAQPDKSGLPSDRFSAERPEGSISTLTIQRTEQRDSAMYRCASSLGGLYNEQFFGPGTRLTVL.

V and J are TRBV6-1 and TRBJ2-1; the match to TRBD2 covers 14 bases. Germline CDR1 MNHNS, CDR2 SASEGT. The J segment lost 6 bases and the V segment lost 4 bases, leaving 5 bases of the junction unmatched. This CDR3 has 16 amino acids. For the CDR3, the DNA is TGTGCCAGCAGTGTACCGACTAGCGGGGGGGCCAATGAGCAGTTCTTC. Translated, it gives CASSVPTSGGANEQFF.

The V and J genes are TRBV6-1 and TRBJ2-5; D remains unclear. Germline values: CDR1 MNHNS, CDR2 SASEGT. This CDR3 is built from 12 residues. V gave up 8 bases and J gave up 0 bases, with 7 bases separating them. In DNA, the CDR3 is TGTGCCAGCTTTGCGTACCAAGAGACCCAGTACTTC. Translating it yields CASFAYQETQYF.

V gene TRBV6-1 combines with J gene TRBJ1-2, with a tentative D call TRBD1 (5 bases). CDR1 is MNHNS, CDR2 SASEGT, per germline. V lost 7 bases, J lost 5 bases, and 20 bases lay in between. This CDR3 region has 15 residues. The DNA for the CDR3 is TGTGCCAGCAACCTAGGACCAGGGATGGCGTATGGCTACACCTTC. Translation: CASNLGPGMAYGYTF.

The chain is built from TRBV5-4 and TRBJ1-1; D is possibly TRBD1 (5 bases). V lost 2 bases, J lost 5 bases, and 19 bases lay in between. Germline CDR1 reads SGHNT; CDR2 reads YYREEE (reference sequence). This CDR3 is 16 amino acids long. The CDR3 loop is CASSFPGQAGRTEAFF. The CDR3 DNA is TGTGCCAGCAGCTTCCCCGGACAAGCAGGAAGGACTGAAGCTTTCTTT.

The V gene is TRBV5-6, the J gene TRBJ1-5; D gene ambiguous. This CDR3 has 13 amino acids. In germline, CDR1 is SGHDT, CDR2 YYEEEE. V lost 5 bases, J lost 7 bases, and 13 bases lay in between. The CDR3 sequence is CASRAAKKQPQHF. The CDR3 nucleotides are TGTGCCAGCAGGGCCGCAAAAAAGCAGCCCCAGCATTTT.

J is TRBJ1-1 and V is TRBV10-3; 8 bases are a match to TRBD1. This CDR3 has 13 residues. The V gene end was trimmed by 7 bases and the J gene end by 8 bases; junction bases not matched to a gene: 9. Germline V gene sequence: CDR1 ENHRY, CDR2 SYGVKD. As DNA, the CDR3 is TGTGCCATCACCATGACAGGGGACGAGGAAGCTTTCTTT. Translation: CAITMTGDEEAFF.

The gene calls are TRBV10-3 and TRBJ2-5; D is unclear. Per germline, CDR1 ENHRY and CDR2 SYGVKD. Between the trimmed V and J ends, which lost 2 bases and 0 bases, there was a span of 4 bases. The CDR3 is 13 amino acids. This chain's CDR3 is CAISENYQETQYF. The CDR3 DNA reads as TGTGCCATCAGTGAGAACTACCAAGAGACCCAGTACTTC.

This clone has a single count. The rearrangement links TRBV6-6 to TRBJ1-2, with 9 bases fitting TRBD1. CDR1 and CDR2 from the germline V gene are MNHNY and SVGAGI (reference sequence). Trimming removed 4 bases from V and 8 bases from J; junction bases left unmatched: 5. This CDR3 has 13 amino acids. The CDR3 region has the DNA TGTGCCAGCAGTTCCGGGACAGGGAAGGGCTACACCTTC. Its translation is CASSSGTGKGYTF.

The gene calls are TRBV27 and TRBJ2-5; 9 positions agree with TRBD1. Germline V gene sequence: CDR1 MNHEY, CDR2 SMNVEV (reference sequence). The CDR3 spans 15 residues. The J segment lost 4 bases and the V segment lost 8 bases, leaving 11 bases of the junction unmatched. The DNA for the CDR3 is TGTGCCAGCGGCCTTCACAGGGGGCAGGGAGAGACCCAGTACTTC. Its translation: CASGLHRGQGETQYF.

V and J are TRBV7-8 and TRBJ2-7; 8 nucleotides line up with TRBD2. The germline V gene has CDR1 SGHVS and CDR2 FQNEAQ. Unmatched junction bases numbered 9, after V lost 2 bases and J lost 3 bases. The CDR3 extends over 16 amino acids. The DNA for the CDR3 is TGTGCCAGCAGCTTATACCGAGCGGGGGCTGTCTACGAGCAGTACTTC. It translates to CASSLYRAGAVYEQYF. The full variable domain, completed using reference TRBV7-8 and TRBJ2-7, is GAGVSQSPRYKVAKRGQDVALRCDPISGHVSLFWYQQALGQGPEFLTYFQNEAQLDKSGLPSDRFFAERPEGSVSTLKIQRTQQEDSAVYLCASSLYRAGAVYEQYFGPGTRLTVT.

The CDR3, as DNA: TGTGCCAGCTCACCACGGACAACCTTGGGGATCTACGAGCAGTACTTC. Translation: CASSPRTTLGIYEQYF. The chain employs TRBV18 and TRBJ2-7, with a possible D match to TRBD1 (5 bases). Trimming removed 1 base at V and 3 bases at J, with 16 bases between. This CDR3 contains 16 residues. Germline CDR1 and CDR2: KGHSH and LQKENI.

V and J are TRBV2 and TRBJ2-2, with 9 positions matching TRBD1. Germline loops: CDR1 SNHLY, CDR2 FYNNEI. The CDR3 sequence is 15 residues long. V shed 3 bases, J shed 6 bases, and the junction held 5 bases outside the gene matches. The CDR3 DNA follows: TGTGCCAGCAGTGAGGGGACAGGGATGTCCGGGGAGCTGTTTTTT. Residues: CASSEGTGMSGELFF.

The chain carries TRBV10-3 and TRBJ2-7; D unresolved. CDR3 length equals 13 residues. Trimming took off 2 bases at V and 1 base at J, with 6 bases between the two ends. Looked up from germline, CDR1 is ENHRY and CDR2 is SYGVKD. Written as DNA, the CDR3 is TGTGCCATCAGTGAGGCACTATCCTACGAGCAGTACTTC. This sequence encodes CAISEALSYEQYF.

The J gene is TRBJ1-2, the V gene TRBV11-2; TRBD1 aligns across 10 bases. The CDR3 is made up of 19 amino acids. V shed 5 bases, J shed 6 bases, and the junction held 21 bases outside the gene matches. Germline CDR1 and CDR2: SGHAT and FQNNGV. In DNA, the CDR3 is TGTGCCAGCAGCACGCGCTACCGGGACAGGGGAAAGGTAACCGATGGCTACACCTTC. It yields the protein CASSTRYRDRGKVTDGYTF.

The chain recombines TRBV27 with TRBJ1-5; 7 bases map to TRBD1. CDR3 size: 14 residues. Looked up from germline, CDR1 is MNHEY and CDR2 is SMNVEV (reference sequence). The J segment lost 4 bases and the V segment lost 2 bases, leaving 2 bases of the junction unmatched. In DNA form, the CDR3 reads TGTGCCAGCAGTTTAAGGGGACAGAATCAGCCCCAGCATTTT. Translated: CASSLRGQNQPQHF.